The entry below describes one T cell receptor (beta chain). The data are from a study of cytomegalovirus exposure and HLA in healthy donors. Study details: Falling in the Caucasian-associated ancestry cluster were 80% to 90% of under 450 genotyped donors.

Primers for the PCR totalled 60 Vbeta and 13 Jbeta. Profiling relied on immunoSEQ multiplex PCR, and the TCRdb table lists in-frame clones only, not all of them. Altogether over 130,000 clones are present, roughly four fifths being singletons, with the ten largest covering around 2.6%. Sequencing was done on a sample of PBMCs. This receptor was taken from a male donor in good health and CMV-seronegative.

The CDR3 region is CASSKRAGLAGNEQFF. In nucleotides, the CDR3 is TGTGCCAGTAGCAAGAGAGCGGGACTAGCGGGAAATGAGCAGTTCTTC. The V and J genes are TRBV19 and TRBJ2-1; 13 bases align to TRBD2. CDR1 and CDR2 (germline): LNHDA, SQIVND (reference sequence). With V trimmed by 6 bases and J by 7 bases, 9 bases remained unmatched. This CDR3 comprises 16 residues. Combining the CDR3 with reference TRBV19 and TRBJ2-1 gives the whole variable domain DGGITQSPKYLFRKEGQNVTLSCEQNLNHDAMYWYRQDPGQGLRLIYYSQIVNDFQKGDIAEGYSVSREKKESFPLTVTSAQKNPTAFYLCASSKRAGLAGNEQFFGPGTRLTVL.